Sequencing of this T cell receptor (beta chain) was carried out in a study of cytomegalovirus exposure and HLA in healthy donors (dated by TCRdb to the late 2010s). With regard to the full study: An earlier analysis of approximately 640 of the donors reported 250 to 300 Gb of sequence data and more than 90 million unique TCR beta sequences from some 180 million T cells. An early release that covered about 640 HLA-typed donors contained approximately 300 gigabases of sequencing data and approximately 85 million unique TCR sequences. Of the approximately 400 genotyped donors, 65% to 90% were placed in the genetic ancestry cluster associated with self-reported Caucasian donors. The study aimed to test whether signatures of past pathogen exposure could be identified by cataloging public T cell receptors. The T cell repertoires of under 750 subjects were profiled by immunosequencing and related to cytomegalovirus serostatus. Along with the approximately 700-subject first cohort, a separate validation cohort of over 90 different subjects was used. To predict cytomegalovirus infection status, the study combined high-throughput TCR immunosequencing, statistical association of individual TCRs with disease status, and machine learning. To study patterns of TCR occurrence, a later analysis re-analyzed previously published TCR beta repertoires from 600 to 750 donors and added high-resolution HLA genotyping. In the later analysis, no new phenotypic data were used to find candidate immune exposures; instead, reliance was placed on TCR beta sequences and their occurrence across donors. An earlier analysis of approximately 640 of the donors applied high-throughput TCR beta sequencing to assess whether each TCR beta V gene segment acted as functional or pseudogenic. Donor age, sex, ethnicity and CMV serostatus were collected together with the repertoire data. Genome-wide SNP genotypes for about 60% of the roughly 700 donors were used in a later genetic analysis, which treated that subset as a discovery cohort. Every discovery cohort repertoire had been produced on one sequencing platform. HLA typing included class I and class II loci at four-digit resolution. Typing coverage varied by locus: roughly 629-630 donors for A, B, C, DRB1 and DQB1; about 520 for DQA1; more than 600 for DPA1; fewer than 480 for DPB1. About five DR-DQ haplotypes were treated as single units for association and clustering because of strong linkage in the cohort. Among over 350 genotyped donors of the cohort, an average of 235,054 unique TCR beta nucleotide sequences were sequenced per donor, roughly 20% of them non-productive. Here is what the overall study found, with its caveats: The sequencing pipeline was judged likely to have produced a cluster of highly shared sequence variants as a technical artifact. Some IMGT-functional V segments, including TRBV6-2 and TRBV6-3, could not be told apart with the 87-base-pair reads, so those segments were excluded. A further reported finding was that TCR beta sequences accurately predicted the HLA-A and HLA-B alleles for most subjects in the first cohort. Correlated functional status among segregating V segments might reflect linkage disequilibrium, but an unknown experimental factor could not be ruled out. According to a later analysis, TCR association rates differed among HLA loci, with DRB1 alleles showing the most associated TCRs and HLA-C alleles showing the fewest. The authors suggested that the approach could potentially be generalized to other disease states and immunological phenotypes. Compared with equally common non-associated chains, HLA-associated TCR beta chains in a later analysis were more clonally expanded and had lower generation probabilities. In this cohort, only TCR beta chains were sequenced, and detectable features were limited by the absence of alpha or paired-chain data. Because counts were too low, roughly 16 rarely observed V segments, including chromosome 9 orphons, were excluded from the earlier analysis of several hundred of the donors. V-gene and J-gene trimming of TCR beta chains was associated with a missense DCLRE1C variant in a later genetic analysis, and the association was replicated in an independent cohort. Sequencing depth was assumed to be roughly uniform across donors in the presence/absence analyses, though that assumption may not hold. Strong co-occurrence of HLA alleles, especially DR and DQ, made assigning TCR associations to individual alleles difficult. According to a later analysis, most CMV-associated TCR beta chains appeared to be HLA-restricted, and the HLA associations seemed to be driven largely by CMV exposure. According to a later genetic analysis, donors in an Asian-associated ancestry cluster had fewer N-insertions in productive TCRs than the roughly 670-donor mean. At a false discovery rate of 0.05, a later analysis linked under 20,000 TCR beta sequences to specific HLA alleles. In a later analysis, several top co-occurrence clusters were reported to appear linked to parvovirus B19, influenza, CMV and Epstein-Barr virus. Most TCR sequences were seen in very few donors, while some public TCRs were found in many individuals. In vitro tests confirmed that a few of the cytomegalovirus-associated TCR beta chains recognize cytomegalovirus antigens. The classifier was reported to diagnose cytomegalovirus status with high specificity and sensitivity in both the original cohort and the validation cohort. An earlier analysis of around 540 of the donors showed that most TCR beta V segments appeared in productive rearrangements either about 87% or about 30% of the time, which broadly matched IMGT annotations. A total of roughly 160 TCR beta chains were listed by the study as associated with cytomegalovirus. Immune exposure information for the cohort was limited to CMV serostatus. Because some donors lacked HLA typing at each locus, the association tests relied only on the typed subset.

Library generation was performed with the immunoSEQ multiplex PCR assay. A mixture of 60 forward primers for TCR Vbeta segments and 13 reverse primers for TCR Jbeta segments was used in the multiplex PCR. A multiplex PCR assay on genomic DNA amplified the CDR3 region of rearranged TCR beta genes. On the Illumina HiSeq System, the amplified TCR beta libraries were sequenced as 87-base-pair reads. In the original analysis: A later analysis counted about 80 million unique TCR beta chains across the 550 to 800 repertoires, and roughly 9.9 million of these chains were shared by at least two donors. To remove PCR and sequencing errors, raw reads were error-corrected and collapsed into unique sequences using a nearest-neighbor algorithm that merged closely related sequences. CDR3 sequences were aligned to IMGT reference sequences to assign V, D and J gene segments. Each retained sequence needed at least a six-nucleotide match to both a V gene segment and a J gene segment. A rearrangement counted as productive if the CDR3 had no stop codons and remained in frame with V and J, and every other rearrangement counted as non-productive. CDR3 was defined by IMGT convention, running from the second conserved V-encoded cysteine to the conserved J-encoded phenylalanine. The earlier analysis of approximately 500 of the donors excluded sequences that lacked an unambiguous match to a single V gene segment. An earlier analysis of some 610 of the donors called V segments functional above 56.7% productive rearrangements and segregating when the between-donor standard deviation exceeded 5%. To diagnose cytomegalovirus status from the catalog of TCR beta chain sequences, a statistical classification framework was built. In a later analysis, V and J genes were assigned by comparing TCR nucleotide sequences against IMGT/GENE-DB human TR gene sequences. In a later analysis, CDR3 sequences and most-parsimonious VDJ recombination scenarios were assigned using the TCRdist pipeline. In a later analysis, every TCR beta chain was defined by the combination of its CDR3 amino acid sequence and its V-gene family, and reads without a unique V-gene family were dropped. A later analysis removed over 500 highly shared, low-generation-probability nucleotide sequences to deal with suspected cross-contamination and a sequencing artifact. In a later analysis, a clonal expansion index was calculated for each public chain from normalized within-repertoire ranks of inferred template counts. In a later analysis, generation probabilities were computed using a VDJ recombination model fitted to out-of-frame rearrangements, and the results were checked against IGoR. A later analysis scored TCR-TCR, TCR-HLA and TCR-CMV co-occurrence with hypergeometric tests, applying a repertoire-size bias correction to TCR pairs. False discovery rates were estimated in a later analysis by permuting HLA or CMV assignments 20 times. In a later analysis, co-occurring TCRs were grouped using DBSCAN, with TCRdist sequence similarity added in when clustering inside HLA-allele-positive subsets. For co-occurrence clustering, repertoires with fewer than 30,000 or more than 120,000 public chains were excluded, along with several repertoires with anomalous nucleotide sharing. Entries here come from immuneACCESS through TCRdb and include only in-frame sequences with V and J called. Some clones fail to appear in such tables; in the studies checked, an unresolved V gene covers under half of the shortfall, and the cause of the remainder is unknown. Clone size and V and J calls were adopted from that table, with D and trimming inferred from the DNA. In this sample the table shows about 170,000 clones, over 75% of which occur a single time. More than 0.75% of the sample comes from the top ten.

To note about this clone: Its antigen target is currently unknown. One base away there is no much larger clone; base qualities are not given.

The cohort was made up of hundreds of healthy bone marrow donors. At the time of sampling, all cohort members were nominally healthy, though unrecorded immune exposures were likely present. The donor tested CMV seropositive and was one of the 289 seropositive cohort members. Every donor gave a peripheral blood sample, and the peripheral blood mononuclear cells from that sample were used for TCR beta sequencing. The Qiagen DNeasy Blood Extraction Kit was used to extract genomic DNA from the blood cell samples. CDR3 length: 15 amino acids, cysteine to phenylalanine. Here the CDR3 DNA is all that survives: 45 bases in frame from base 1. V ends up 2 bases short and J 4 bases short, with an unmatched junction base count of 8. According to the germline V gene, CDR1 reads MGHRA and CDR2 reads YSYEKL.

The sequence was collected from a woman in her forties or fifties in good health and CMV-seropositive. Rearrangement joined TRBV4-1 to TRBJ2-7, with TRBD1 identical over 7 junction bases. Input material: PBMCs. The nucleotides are TGCGCCAGCAGCCAAAGTAGGGACAGCTCGTACGAGCAGTACTTC. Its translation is CASSQSRDSSYEQYF.